These 18 T cell receptor beta chains originate from one sample sequenced in a study of T cells in Graves' hyperthyroidism and ophthalmopathy. RNA transcripts were the template for amplifying TCR beta CDR3 regions. First-round RT-PCR targeting the TCR CDR3 was performed with the HTBI primer set. TCRdb re-called the multiplex PCR reads with MiXCR, one entry per CDR3 protein. In the table there are hundreds of thousands of distinct CDR3 sequences, around 20% of which are singletons. Sequencing was carried out using blood. Every receptor here comes from a man in his thirties or forties with Graves' ophthalmopathy.

The rearrangement links TRBV2 to TRBJ2-5, with unresolved D. The V and J ends lost 4 bases and 5 bases respectively, with 2 bases between them. This CDR3 region has 10 residues. Per germline, CDR1 SNHLY and CDR2 FYNNEI. The CDR3 DNA sequence: TGTGCCAGCAGTGTGGAGACCCAGTACTTC. This gives the protein CASSVETQYF.

V gene TRBV9 combines with J gene TRBJ2-1; TRBD1 agrees at 9 bases. The length of the CDR3 is 13 residues. The germline V gene encodes CDR1 SGDLS and CDR2 YYNGEE. V was pared by 7 bases and J by 4 bases, with 3 bases of the junction left unmatched. CDR3 coding DNA: TGTGCCAGCCAGGGACAGGGATACAATGAGCAGTTCTTC. Its protein product is CASQGQGYNEQFF. The full variable domain, its missing parts supplied by reference TRBV9 and TRBJ2-1, is DSGVTQTPKHLITATGQRVTLRCSPRSGDLSVYWYQQSLDQGLQFLIQYYNGEERAKGNILERFSAQQFPDLHSELNLSSLELGDSALYFCASQGQGYNEQFFGPGTRLTVL.

This clonotype was seen only a few times. J is TRBJ2-1 and V is TRBV24-1; 11 bases are shared with TRBD2. In germline, CDR1 is KGHDR, CDR2 SFDVKD. V gave up 5 bases and J gave up 0 bases; unmatched junction bases: 11. CDR3 size: 19 residues. The DNA for the CDR3 is TGTGCCACCAGTGCCCCGGGACTAGCGGAAAAACGCTCCTACAATGAGCAGTTCTTC. It yields the protein CATSAPGLAEKRSYNEQFF.

This clonotype showed up just a few times. The chain links TRBV13 to TRBJ2-3; 8 nucleotides match TRBD2. There are 17 residues in the CDR3. J was trimmed by 2 bases and V by 1 base; bases with no gene match: 8. Germline V CDR1 and CDR2: PRHDT, FYEKMQ (reference sequence). This CDR3 reads CASSLEERTSITDTQYF. CDR3 DNA sequence: TGTGCCAGCAGCTTAGAGGAGAGGACTAGCATCACAGATACGCAGTATTTT. Filled out from reference TRBV13 and TRBJ2-3, the complete variable domain reads AAGVIQSPRHLIKEKRETATLKCYPIPRHDTVYWYQQGPGQDPQFLISFYEKMQSDKGSIPDRFSAQQFSDYHSELNMSSLELGDSALYFCASSLEERTSITDTQYFGPGTRLTVL.

The sample holds many counts of this clonotype. The chain employs TRBV6-2 or TRBV6-3 and TRBJ1-1; D remains unclear. V gave up 5 bases and J gave up 1 base, with 11 bases separating them. CDR1 and CDR2 (germline): MNHEY, SVGEGT. The CDR3 is made up of 14 amino acids. DNA for the CDR3: TGTGCCAGCAGTCGCGCGGGGAGGAACACTGAAGCTTTCTTT. This gives the protein CASSRAGRNTEAFF.

Ten or more counts support this clonotype. The V call is TRBV7-9, the J call TRBJ2-1; D gene ambiguous. The V and J ends lost 3 bases and 6 bases respectively, with 6 bases between them. CDR1 and CDR2 from the germline V gene are SEHNR and FQNEAQ (reference sequence). The CDR3 loop spans 12 amino acids. The CDR3 coding sequence is TGTGCCAGCAGCTTGTCCCCCAATGAGCAGTTCTTC. Its translation is CASSLSPNEQFF.

CDR3 residues: CSVVQGPGELFF. The CDR3 DNA reads as TGCAGCGTTGTGCAGGGGCCCGGGGAGCTGTTTTTT. The chain couples TRBV29-1 to TRBJ2-2; perhaps TRBD1 as D (6 bases). Germline CDR1 reads SQVTM; CDR2 reads ANQGSEA. The CDR3 is 12 amino acids. V was shortened by 4 bases and J by 6 bases, with 9 bases between the two germline ends.

The V gene is TRBV7-2, the J gene TRBJ2-3, with 12 nucleotides matching TRBD2. From germline, CDR1 is SGHTA and CDR2 FQGNSA. The V segment lost 5 bases and the J segment 2 bases; nucleotides outside the gene matches: 8. This CDR3 is built from 17 residues. Here the CDR3 DNA reads TGTGCCAGCAGCCCAGAACTAGCGGGAGGTCTCACAGATACGCAGTATTTT. Protein: CASSPELAGGLTDTQYF.

The chain employs TRBV10-1 and TRBJ1-6, with 7 nucleotides matching TRBD1. The CDR3 totals 15 residues. The J segment lost 7 bases and the V segment lost 7 bases, leaving 10 bases of the junction unmatched. The germline V gene encodes CDR1 WNHNN and CDR2 SYGVQD (reference sequence). CDR3 sequence reads: CASNGAWTGNSPLHF. The CDR3 nucleotides read TGCGCCAGCAATGGGGCTTGGACAGGCAATTCACCCCTCCACTTT.

Worth noting for this clonotype: Relative to the germline gene, one junction end is altered; a read error may explain this. This chain connects TRBV19 to TRBJ2-2; D gene ambiguous. CDR1 and CDR2 from the germline V gene are LNHDA and SQIVND (reference sequence). The CDR3 is made up of 15 amino acids. The CDR3, as DNA: TGTGCCAGCAGTATCTCGGGCATGAACACCGGGGAGCTGTTTTTT. It encodes CASSISGMNTGELFF.

The chain joins TRBV5-4 to TRBJ2-1; D not resolved. From germline, CDR1 is SGHNT and CDR2 YYREEE (reference sequence). Between the trimmed V and J ends, which lost 1 base and 6 bases, there was a span of 8 bases. The CDR3 sequence is 13 residues long. This CDR3 reads CASSLYGVNEQFF. Written as DNA, the CDR3 is TGTGCCAGCAGCTTGTATGGGGTCAATGAGCAGTTCTTC.

This clonotype was seen more than once but under ten times. The chain links TRBV6-1 to TRBJ1-2; D gene unclear. Trimming took off 1 base at V and 4 bases at J, with 10 bases between the two ends. There are 14 residues in the CDR3. Germline lookup yields CDR1 MNHNS and CDR2 SASEGT. This CDR3 is CASSEGLNVYGYTF. The CDR3 bases are TGTGCCAGCAGTGAAGGACTTAATGTCTATGGCTACACCTTC.

This clonotype appeared many times. The chain has TRBV11-2 and TRBJ2-3, with D tentatively TRBD2 (5 bases). Germline assignment: CDR1 SGHAT and CDR2 FQNNGV. The CDR3 is 15 residues long. With 3 bases removed from V and 6 bases from J, the gap between germline ends came to 16 bases. CDR3 region: CASSLWASLGDTQYF. CDR3 coding DNA: TGTGCCAGCAGCTTGTGGGCTAGCTTAGGGGATACGCAGTATTTT. The full variable domain, with the rest looked up from reference TRBV11-2 and TRBJ2-3, is EAGVAQSPRYKIIEKRQSVAFWCNPISGHATLYWYQQILGQGPKLLIQFQNNGVVDDSQLPKDRFSAERLKGVDSTLKIQPAKLEDSAVYLCASSLWASLGDTQYFGPGTRLTVL.

This chain connects TRBV6-1 to TRBJ2-1; 10 positions match TRBD1. The CDR3 consists of 16 residues. The germline V gene has CDR1 MNHNS and CDR2 SASEGT. With 2 bases clipped from V and 4 bases from J, the junction kept 5 bases outside the gene matches. CDR3 sequence (DNA): TGTGCCAGCAGTGAATTGGGGACAGGGGTTTACAATGAGCAGTTCTTC. It is translated as CASSELGTGVYNEQFF.

Of note for this clonotype: This may be a read error: a much more frequent sequence differs by one nucleotide. This chain uses TRBV28 with TRBJ2-1; weak D call: TRBD2 (5 bases). CDR1 is MDHEN and CDR2 is SYDVKM in the germline V gene. This CDR3 region has 17 residues. The CDR3 DNA sequence: TGTGCCAGCAGTATACCGGACTCGCGAAGCTCCTACAATGGGCAGTTCTTC. Encoded protein: CASSIPDSRSSYNGQFF.

This clonotype appeared many times. The chain combines TRBV11-2 with TRBJ2-1, with D possibly being TRBD1 (5 bases). The length of the CDR3 is 13 residues. Per germline, CDR1 SGHAT and CDR2 FQNNGV. Trimming cost V 5 bases and J 4 bases, with 9 bases left between them. CDR3 in DNA: TGTGCCAGCAGCAACCAGGGTTACAATGAGCAGTTCTTC. The encoded protein is CASSNQGYNEQFF.

This clonotype was detected many times. This sequence joins TRBV6-2 or TRBV6-3 and TRBJ1-5, with a possible D match to TRBD1 (6 bases). Germline V gene lookup returns CDR1 MNHEY and CDR2 SVGEGT. The CDR3 is 16 residues long. V was trimmed by 1 base and J by 2 bases, leaving 12 bases between them. The CDR3 bases are TGTGCCAGCAGTTACTGGGGGCGGTATGGCAATCAGCCCCAGCATTTT. Protein: CASSYWGRYGNQPQHF.

The chain employs TRBV28 and TRBJ1-2, with D perhaps TRBD1 (5 bases). This CDR3 has 14 residues. Per germline, CDR1 MDHEN and CDR2 SYDVKM. V gave up 5 bases and J gave up 5 bases, with 15 bases separating them. The DNA of the CDR3 is TGTGCCAGCAGTACCCGGGCCGGGGGGTATGGCTACACCTTC. Translated, it gives CASSTRAGGYGYTF.